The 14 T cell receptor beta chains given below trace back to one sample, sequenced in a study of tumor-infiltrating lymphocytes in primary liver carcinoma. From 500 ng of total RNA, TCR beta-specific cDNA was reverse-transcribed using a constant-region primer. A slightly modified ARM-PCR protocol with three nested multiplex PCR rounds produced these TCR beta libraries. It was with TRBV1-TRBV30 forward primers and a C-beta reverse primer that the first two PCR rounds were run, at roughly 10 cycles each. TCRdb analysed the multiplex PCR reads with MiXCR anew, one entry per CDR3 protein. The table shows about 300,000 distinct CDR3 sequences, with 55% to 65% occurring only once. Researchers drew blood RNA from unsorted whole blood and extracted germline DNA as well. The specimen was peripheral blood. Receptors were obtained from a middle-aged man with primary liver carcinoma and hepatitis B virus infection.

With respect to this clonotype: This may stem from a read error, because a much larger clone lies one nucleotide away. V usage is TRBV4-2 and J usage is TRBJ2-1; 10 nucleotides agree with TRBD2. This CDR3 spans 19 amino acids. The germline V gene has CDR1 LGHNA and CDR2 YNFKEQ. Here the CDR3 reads CAISQAGGGPSGSLNEQFF. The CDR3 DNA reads TGTGCCATCAGCCAAGCTGGGGGGGGTCCTAGCGGGAGCTTGAATGAGCAGTTCTTC.

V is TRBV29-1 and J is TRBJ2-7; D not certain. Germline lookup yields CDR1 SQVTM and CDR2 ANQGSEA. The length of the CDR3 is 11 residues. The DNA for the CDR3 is TGCAGGGTATCAACAGCCTACGAGCAGTACTTC. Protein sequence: CRVSTAYEQYF.

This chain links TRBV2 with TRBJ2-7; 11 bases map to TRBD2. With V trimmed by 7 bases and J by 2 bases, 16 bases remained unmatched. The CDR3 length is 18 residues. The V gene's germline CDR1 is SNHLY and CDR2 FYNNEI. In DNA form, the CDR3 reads TGTGCCAGCAATGAGCGGCTAGCGGGAGGCCTATCTACCTACGAGCAGTACTTC. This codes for CASNERLAGGLSTYEQYF.

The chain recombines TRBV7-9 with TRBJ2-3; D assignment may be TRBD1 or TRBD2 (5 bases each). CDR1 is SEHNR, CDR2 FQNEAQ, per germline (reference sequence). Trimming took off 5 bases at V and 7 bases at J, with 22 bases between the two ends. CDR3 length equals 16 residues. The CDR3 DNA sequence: TGTGCCAGCAGCCCTGGGGGAGAGTATCGCTCAAATACGCAGTATTTT. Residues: CASSPGGEYRSNTQYF.

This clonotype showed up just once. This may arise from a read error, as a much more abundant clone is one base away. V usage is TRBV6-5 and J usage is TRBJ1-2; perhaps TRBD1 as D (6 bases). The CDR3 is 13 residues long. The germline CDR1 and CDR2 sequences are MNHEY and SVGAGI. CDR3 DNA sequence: TGTGTCAGCAGACGGGACACAAACTATGGCTACACCTTC. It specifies CVSRRDTNYGYTF.

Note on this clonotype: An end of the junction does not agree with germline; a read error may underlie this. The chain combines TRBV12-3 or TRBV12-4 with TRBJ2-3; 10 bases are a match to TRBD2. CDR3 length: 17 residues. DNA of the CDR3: TGTGCCAGCAGTCCCGGACTAGCGGTAACACGCACAGATACGCAGTGTTTT. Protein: CASSPGLAVTRTDTQCF.

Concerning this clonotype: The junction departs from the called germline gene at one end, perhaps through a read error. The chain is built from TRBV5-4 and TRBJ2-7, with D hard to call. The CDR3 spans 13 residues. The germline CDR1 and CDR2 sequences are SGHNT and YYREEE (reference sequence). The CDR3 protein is CVSSLYHSYEQYF. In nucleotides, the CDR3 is TGTGTCAGCAGCTTGTACCATTCCTACGAGCAGTACTTC.

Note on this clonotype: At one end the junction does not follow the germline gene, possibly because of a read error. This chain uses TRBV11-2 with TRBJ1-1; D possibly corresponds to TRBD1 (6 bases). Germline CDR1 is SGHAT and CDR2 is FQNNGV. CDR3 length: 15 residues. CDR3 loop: CASILDLGQNIEAFF. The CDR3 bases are TGTGCCAGCATCTTAGACCTAGGACAGAACATTGAAGCTTTCTTT.

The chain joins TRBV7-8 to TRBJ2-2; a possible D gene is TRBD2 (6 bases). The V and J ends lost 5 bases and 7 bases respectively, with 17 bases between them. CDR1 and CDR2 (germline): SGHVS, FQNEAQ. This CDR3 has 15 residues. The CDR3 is CASSQGLGEVGELFF. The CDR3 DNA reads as TGTGCCAGCAGCCAAGGACTGGGGGAGGTCGGGGAGCTGTTTTTT.

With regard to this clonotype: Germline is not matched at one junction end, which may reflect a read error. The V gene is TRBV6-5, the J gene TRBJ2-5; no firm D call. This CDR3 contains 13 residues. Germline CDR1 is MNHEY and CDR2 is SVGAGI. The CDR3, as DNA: TGTGCCAGTAGTTACCATGGGGTTGAGACCCAGTACTTC. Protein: CASSYHGVETQYF.

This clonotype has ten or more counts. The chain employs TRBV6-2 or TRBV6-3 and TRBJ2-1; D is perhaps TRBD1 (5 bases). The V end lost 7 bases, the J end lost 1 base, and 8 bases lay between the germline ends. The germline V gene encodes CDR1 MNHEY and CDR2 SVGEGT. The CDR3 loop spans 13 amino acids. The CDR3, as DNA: TGTGCCAGCACCCAGGGTTCCTACAATGAGCAGTTCTTC. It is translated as CASTQGSYNEQFF.

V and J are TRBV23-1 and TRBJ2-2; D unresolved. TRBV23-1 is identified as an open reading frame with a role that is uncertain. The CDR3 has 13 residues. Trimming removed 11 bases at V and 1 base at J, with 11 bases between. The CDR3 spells CADASWNTGELFF. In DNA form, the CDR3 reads TGCGCCGATGCATCGTGGAACACCGGGGAGCTGTTTTTT.

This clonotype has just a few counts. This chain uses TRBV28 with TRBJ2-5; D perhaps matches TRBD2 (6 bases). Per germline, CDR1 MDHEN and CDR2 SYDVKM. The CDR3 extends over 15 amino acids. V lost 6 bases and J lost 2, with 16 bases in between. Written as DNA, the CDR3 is TGTGCCAGCAGATCCAGCGGGCCCCGACAAGAGACCCAGTACTTC. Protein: CASRSSGPRQETQYF.

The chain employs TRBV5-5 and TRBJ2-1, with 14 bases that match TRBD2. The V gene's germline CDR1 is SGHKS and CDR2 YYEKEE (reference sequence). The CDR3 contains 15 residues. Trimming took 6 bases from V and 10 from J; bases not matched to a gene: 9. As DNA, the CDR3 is TGTGCCAGCAACCTGGGACTAGCGGGAGCCAGGGAGCAGTTCTTC. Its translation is CASNLGLAGAREQFF.